This is a list of T cell receptor beta chains from one sample in a study of technical replicates of blood from a few donors. Clones were sequenced by immunoSEQ multiplex PCR, and TCRdb holds only the in-frame ones, with some missing. The table has under 95,000 clones, approximately 92% seen once. The sample consisted of T cells isolated from PBMCs. The receptors here all came from a human donor in good health. The CDR3 runs from the conserved cysteine through the conserved F or W. The D gene is left open where the match is weak. The listing skips clone size in some rows; elsewhere it reads once, few, many or a size class.

abundance: NA; v_gene: TRBV9; d_gene: NA; j_gene: TRBJ2-7; CDR3nt: TGTGCCAGCAGCGTTACAGGGATCTCCTACGAGCAGTACTTC; CDR3aa: CASSVTGISYEQYF
abundance: once; v_gene: TRBV4-1; d_gene: TRBD2; j_gene: TRBJ2-7; CDR3nt: TGCGCCAGCAGCGAAACGACGGGCCTAGCGGGACCTCGCTCCTTC; CDR3aa: CASSETTGLAGPRSF
abundance: NA; v_gene: TRBV4-3; d_gene: NA; j_gene: TRBJ2-7; CDR3nt: TGCGCCAGCAGCCAAGACATAGCCAGTACTAACGAGCAGTACTTC; CDR3aa: CASSQDIASTNEQYF
abundance: NA; v_gene: TRBV5-4; d_gene: NA; j_gene: TRBJ1-3; CDR3nt: TGTGCCAGCAGCCTCAGGGGAGCGGGAAACACCATATATTTT; CDR3aa: CASSLRGAGNTIYF
abundance: NA; v_gene: TRBV19; d_gene: NA; j_gene: TRBJ2-3; CDR3nt: TGTGCCAGTGCCCATCTCCAGGGGCCAGATACGCAGTATTTT; CDR3aa: CASAHLQGPDTQYF
abundance: NA; v_gene: TRBV7-6; d_gene: NA; j_gene: TRBJ2-7; CDR3nt: TGTGCCAGCAGCTTAGGGGCCTCCGGGACCTACGAGCAGTACTTC; CDR3aa: CASSLGASGTYEQYF
abundance: once; v_gene: TRBV20-1; d_gene: NA; j_gene: TRBJ1-1; CDR3nt: TGCAGTGGGGCTCGGGGCACTGAAGCTTTCTTT; CDR3aa: CSGARGTEAFF
abundance: NA; v_gene: TRBV28; d_gene: NA; j_gene: TRBJ2-2; CDR3nt: TGTGCCAGCAGTTTTCTGACGGAGTCCGGGGAGCTGTTTTTT; CDR3aa: CASSFLTESGELFF
abundance: NA; v_gene: TRBV7-9; d_gene: NA; j_gene: TRBJ2-7; CDR3nt: TGTGCCAGCAGCTTAAACAGCTACGAGCAGTACTTC; CDR3aa: CASSLNSYEQYF
abundance: NA; v_gene: TRBV19; d_gene: TRBD2; j_gene: TRBJ2-7; CDR3nt: TGTGCCAGTAGTATGGGACTAGCGACCGAGCAGTACTTC; CDR3aa: CASSMGLATEQYF
abundance: NA; v_gene: TRBV9; d_gene: TRBD1; j_gene: TRBJ1-5; CDR3nt: TGTGCCAGCAGCGTAGCCGGGACAGATAATCAGCCCCAGCATTTT; CDR3aa: CASSVAGTDNQPQHF
abundance: NA; v_gene: TRBV28; d_gene: TRBD1; j_gene: TRBJ1-5; CDR3nt: TGTGCCAGCAGTTACCGGGACAGGGGGATTATTCAGCCCCAGCATTTT; CDR3aa: CASSYRDRGIIQPQHF
abundance: NA; v_gene: TRBV20-1; d_gene: NA; j_gene: TRBJ2-7; CDR3nt: TGCAGCGGGACTCCCCTCTACGAGCAGTACTTC; CDR3aa: CSGTPLYEQYF
abundance: NA; v_gene: TRBV4-1; d_gene: NA; j_gene: TRBJ2-1; CDR3nt: TGCGCCAGCAGCCAAGATCGACCTCCGGGAGCAGGCAATGAGCAGTTCTTC; CDR3aa: CASSQDRPPGAGNEQFF
abundance: few; v_gene: TRBV7-2; d_gene: NA; j_gene: TRBJ2-1; CDR3nt: TGTGCCAGCAGCTGGCGGGACTTCGCATCGCCCAATGAGCAGTTCTTC; CDR3aa: CASSWRDFASPNEQFF
abundance: NA; v_gene: TRBV27; d_gene: TRBD2; j_gene: TRBJ2-1; CDR3nt: TGTGCCAGCTTACTAGCGGGAGGGCAAGGCAATGAGCAGTTCTTC; CDR3aa: CASLLAGGQGNEQFF
abundance: NA; v_gene: TRBV19; d_gene: NA; j_gene: TRBJ2-3; CDR3nt: TGTGCCAGTAGTATCAGTACAGATACGCAGTATTTT; CDR3aa: CASSISTDTQYF
abundance: NA; v_gene: TRBV10-2; d_gene: TRBD2; j_gene: TRBJ2-3; CDR3nt: TGCGCCAGCCATCCTAGCGGCTCAGATACGCAGTATTTT; CDR3aa: CASHPSGSDTQYF
abundance: NA; v_gene: TRBV7-9; d_gene: TRBD1; j_gene: TRBJ1-4; CDR3nt: TGTGCCAGCAGCTTATTTGTCGGACAGGGGGGTGAAAAACTGTTTTTT; CDR3aa: CASSLFVGQGGEKLFF
abundance: NA; v_gene: TRBV30; d_gene: TRBD2; j_gene: TRBJ2-2; CDR3nt: TGTGCCTGGAGTTTCCTAGCGGACACCGGGGAGCTGTTTTTT; CDR3aa: CAWSFLADTGELFF
abundance: few; v_gene: TRBV19; d_gene: NA; j_gene: TRBJ2-5; CDR3nt: TGTGCCAGTAGCTCCAGGTTAGAGACCCAGTACTTC; CDR3aa: CASSSRLETQYF
abundance: NA; v_gene: TRBV13; d_gene: NA; j_gene: TRBJ1-2; CDR3nt: TGTGCCAGCAGCGGTGGGGCTTATGGCTACACCTTC; CDR3aa: CASSGGAYGYTF
abundance: NA; v_gene: TRBV6-1; d_gene: NA; j_gene: TRBJ1-3; CDR3nt: TGTGCCAGCAGTGCCAGGCCGTCTGGAAACACCATATATTTT; CDR3aa: CASSARPSGNTIYF
abundance: NA; v_gene: TRBV19; d_gene: TRBD1; j_gene: TRBJ1-5; CDR3nt: TGTGCCAGTAGTACAACTACCGGGACAGGGGGATTATTGGGGCCCCAGCATTTT; CDR3aa: CASSTTTGTGGLLGPQHF
abundance: NA; v_gene: TRBV11-3; d_gene: NA; j_gene: TRBJ2-7; CDR3nt: TGTGCCAGCAGCCCATCCGGTGACAACTCCTACGAGCAGTACTTC; CDR3aa: CASSPSGDNSYEQYF
abundance: NA; v_gene: TRBV29-1; d_gene: NA; j_gene: TRBJ2-7; CDR3nt: TGCAGCGTTTACGGGTCAGACTACGAGCAGTACTTC; CDR3aa: CSVYGSDYEQYF
abundance: NA; v_gene: TRBV7-9; d_gene: NA; j_gene: TRBJ2-5; CDR3nt: TGTGCCAGCAGCCCCCAGGGGGGACCGAAGACCCAGTACTTC; CDR3aa: CASSPQGGPKTQYF
abundance: NA; v_gene: TRBV5-4; d_gene: TRBD2; j_gene: TRBJ2-7; CDR3nt: TGTGCCAGCAGCTTGAGCCCTAGCGGGAACTACGAGCAGTACTTC; CDR3aa: CASSLSPSGNYEQYF
abundance: NA; v_gene: TRBV4-1; d_gene: NA; j_gene: TRBJ2-3; CDR3nt: TGCGCCAGCAGCGGGTTCCAGAAGGGGGATACGCAGTATTTT; CDR3aa: CASSGFQKGDTQYF
abundance: once; v_gene: TRBV27; d_gene: NA; j_gene: TRBJ2-5; CDR3nt: TGTGCCAGCAGTTTATCGAGAGTGGAGACCCAGTACTTC; CDR3aa: CASSLSRVETQYF
abundance: NA; v_gene: TRBV28; d_gene: NA; j_gene: TRBJ2-7; CDR3nt: TGTGCCAGCAGTCTCCACAGCTACGAGCAGTACTTC; CDR3aa: CASSLHSYEQYF
abundance: NA; v_gene: TRBV6-1; d_gene: TRBD1; j_gene: TRBJ2-2; CDR3nt: TGTGCCAGCAGTATGACAGGGTCCGGGGAGCTGTTTTTT; CDR3aa: CASSMTGSGELFF
abundance: NA; v_gene: TRBV5-1; d_gene: TRBD1; j_gene: TRBJ1-1; CDR3nt: TGCGCCAGCAGCTTGGCCCGGACAGGGAGAACTGAAGCTTTCTTT; CDR3aa: CASSLARTGRTEAFF
abundance: NA; v_gene: TRBV18; d_gene: TRBD1; j_gene: TRBJ2-7; CDR3nt: TGTGCCAGCTCACCAAATCCGGACAGGAGCTACGAGCAGTACTTC; CDR3aa: CASSPNPDRSYEQYF
abundance: NA; v_gene: TRBV5-6; d_gene: NA; j_gene: TRBJ1-2; CDR3nt: TGTGCTAGCAGCTTGTACAGTAGCGAAGTTAACTATGGCTACACCTTC; CDR3aa: CASSLYSSEVNYGYTF
abundance: once; v_gene: TRBV11-2; d_gene: NA; j_gene: TRBJ2-1; CDR3nt: TGTGCCAGCAGCCCGTCGGTTAGGCGGGGTTCCTACAATGAGCAGTTCTTC; CDR3aa: CASSPSVRRGSYNEQFF
abundance: NA; v_gene: TRBV18; d_gene: NA; j_gene: TRBJ2-5; CDR3nt: TGTGCCAGCTCACCGCGGGACCTCTTGACGGAGACCCAGTACTTC; CDR3aa: CASSPRDLLTETQYF
abundance: once; v_gene: TRBV30; d_gene: NA; j_gene: TRBJ2-7; CDR3nt: TGTGCCTGGAGTACACAGGTATACGAGCAGTACTTC; CDR3aa: CAWSTQVYEQYF
abundance: NA; v_gene: TRBV5-1; d_gene: NA; j_gene: TRBJ1-2; CDR3nt: TGCGCCAGCAGCCCCGACGGGGGGCCAGGAGGTGGCTACACCTTC; CDR3aa: CASSPDGGPGGGYTF
abundance: NA; v_gene: TRBV7-9; d_gene: TRBD1; j_gene: TRBJ2-7; CDR3nt: TGTGCCAGCAGCGCTCGGGACAGGTCTTCGTACGAGCAGTACTTC; CDR3aa: CASSARDRSSYEQYF
abundance: NA; v_gene: TRBV27; d_gene: NA; j_gene: TRBJ2-2; CDR3nt: TGTGCCAGCAGTTTAACAGGGAACACCGGGGAGCTGTTTTTT; CDR3aa: CASSLTGNTGELFF
abundance: NA; v_gene: TRBV4-1; d_gene: NA; j_gene: TRBJ2-7; CDR3nt: TGCGCCAGCAGCCTTGTAGCGGATAGCTCCTACGAGCAGTACTTC; CDR3aa: CASSLVADSSYEQYF